These 11 T cell receptor beta chains share one sample of origin, sequenced in a study of blood T cell repertoires in COVID-19. Some clones are missing from TCRdb's copy, which holds only in-frame ones; the method was immunoSEQ multiplex PCR. The sample shows a few hundred thousand clones, roughly 85% of them seen only once. The sequencing sample was made of PBMCs or T cells enriched from blood (not recorded which). All receptors derive from a middle-aged man who had been exposed to COVID-19.

On this clone itself: A read error may explain this, as a much larger clone is one base away. The chain carries TRBV16 and TRBJ2-7, with 7 bases lining up with TRBD1. After removal of 5 bases from V and 2 bases from J, the junction contained 6 bases not matched to a gene. Germline loops: CDR1 KGHSY, CDR2 FQNENV. The CDR3 has 14 amino acids. CDR3 loop: CASSARDSPYEQYF. The CDR3 bases are TGTGCCAGCAGCGCCCGGGACAGCCCCTACGAGCAGTACTTC.

CDR3 loop: CASSLYGLAGAKEQYF. CDR3 DNA: TGTGCCAGCAGCCTTTACGGACTAGCGGGAGCTAAGGAGCAGTACTTC. The chain links TRBV7-3 to TRBJ2-7, with TRBD2 matching 13 bases. The V and J ends lost 5 bases and 7 bases, in that order; junction bases with no gene match: 11. This CDR3 is built from 16 residues. Looked up from germline, CDR1 is SGHTA and CDR2 is FQGTGA.

The V call is TRBV5-1, the J call TRBJ2-7; 13 nucleotides align to TRBD2. V dropped 3 bases and J dropped 2; count of bases not matched to a gene: 2. The CDR3 has 15 residues. CDR1 and CDR2 from the germline V gene are SGHRS and YFSETQ. CDR3 in DNA: TGCGCCAGCAGCTCAGGGACTAGCGGGACCTACGAGCAGTACTTC. Protein product: CASSSGTSGTYEQYF. Together with reference TRBV5-1 and TRBJ2-7, the CDR3 gives the full variable domain: KAGVTQTPRYLIKTRGQQVTLSCSPISGHRSVSWYQQTPGQGLQFLFEYFSETQRNKGNFPGRFSGRQFSNSRSEMNVSTLELGDSALYLCASSSGTSGTYEQYFGPGTRLTVT.

J is TRBJ1-5 and V is TRBV19; D is unresolved. With 3 bases removed from V and 6 bases from J, the gap between germline ends came to 18 bases. The CDR3 spans 16 residues. Germline CDR1 LNHDA, CDR2 SQIVND (reference sequence). CDR3 nucleotide sequence: TGTGCCAGTAGTATTCGTATAGAGGTGATGGGTCAGCCCCAGCATTTT. It is translated as CASSIRIEVMGQPQHF.

The chain joins TRBV11-2 to TRBJ2-1, with 11 bases that match TRBD2. CDR3 length: 15 amino acids. After removal of 4 bases from V and 6 bases from J, the junction contained 5 bases not matched to a gene. Germline V CDR1 and CDR2: SGHAT, FQNNGV. This chain's CDR3 is CASSSTSGDLNEQFF. The CDR3 nucleotides read TGTGCCAGCAGCTCGACTAGCGGGGACCTCAATGAGCAGTTCTTC.

This chain uses TRBV6-5 with TRBJ2-7; 9 nucleotides agree with TRBD2. Trimming at V came to 7 bases and at J to 4 bases, leaving 8 bases not matched to a gene. Germline V lookup: CDR1 MNHEY, CDR2 SVGAGI. CDR3 length equals 14 residues. The CDR3 sequence: CASMSIAGEYEQYF. CDR3 sequence (DNA): TGTGCCAGCATGTCCATAGCGGGAGAATACGAGCAGTACTTC.

The chain couples TRBV14 to TRBJ2-7, with 12 bases aligning to TRBD2. The CDR3 is 18 amino acids. Trimming removed 0 bases from V and 1 base from J; junction bases left unmatched: 7. CDR1 is SGHDN, CDR2 FVKESK, per germline. CDR3 residues: CASSQEGFGTSGSYEQYF. CDR3 DNA sequence: TGTGCCAGCAGCCAAGAGGGGTTCGGGACTAGCGGGTCCTACGAGCAGTACTTC.

This clone was found a few times. The chain joins TRBV19 to TRBJ1-5; D call uncertain. Between the trimmed V and J ends, which lost 5 bases and 11 bases, there was a span of 13 bases. The CDR3 covers 12 residues. CDR1 is LNHDA and CDR2 is SQIVND in the germline V gene (reference sequence). The chain's CDR3 is CASSSPTSSQHF. In nucleotides, the CDR3 is TGTGCCAGTAGTTCCCCGACTTCGTCCCAGCATTTT.

The chain combines TRBV12-5 with TRBJ2-1; TRBD2 matches at 10 bases. V was pared by 5 bases and J by 1 base, with 8 bases of the junction left unmatched. The CDR3 contains 17 residues. Per the germline V gene, CDR1 is LGHNT and CDR2 is FRNRAP. The chain's CDR3 is CASGQLGLADSYNEQFF. The CDR3 coding sequence is TGTGCTAGTGGTCAACTAGGACTAGCGGATTCCTACAATGAGCAGTTCTTC.

This rearrangement joins TRBV3-1 (or the pseudogene TRBV3-2) to TRBJ2-3; 11 bases align to TRBD1. The length of the CDR3 is 16 residues. Unmatched junction bases numbered 5, after V lost 1 base and J lost 5 bases. Germline V gene sequence: CDR1 LGHDT, CDR2 YNNKEL (reference sequence). CDR3 sequence reads: CASSQVRTGGRDTQYF. The CDR3 DNA reads as TGTGCCAGCAGCCAAGTTCGGACAGGGGGCAGAGATACGCAGTATTTT.

J is TRBJ1-6 and V is TRBV18; D is unresolved. V was cut by 6 bases and J by 6 bases, with 6 bases left in between. This CDR3 contains 12 residues. Germline lookup yields CDR1 KGHSH and CDR2 LQKENI. This chain's CDR3 is CASSTVNSPLHF. The DNA of the CDR3 is TGTGCCAGCTCTACTGTTAATTCACCCCTCCACTTT.